The TCR beta chain under discussion was sequenced for a study of neurological immune-mediated disorders (dated by TCRdb to between 2018 and 2021). Background on the whole study: Of the roughly 34 multiple sclerosis patients, some 31 had relapsing-remitting MS and 3 had secondary progressive MS. Peripheral blood TCR-beta repertoires from patients with HTLV-I-associated myelopathy (HAM/TSP), patients with multiple sclerosis, and healthy controls were compared in the study using UMI-based sequencing. The cohort was made up of about 68 subjects, consisting of roughly 14 HAM/TSP patients, some 35 multiple sclerosis patients and roughly 20 healthy controls. Alongside PBMC samples, the set of approximately 100 TCR-beta libraries contained longitudinal samples, technical triplicates, and paired CD4+ and CD8+ T-cell subsets that had been sorted.

Libraries from unsorted PBMCs were made from 2 million PBMCs kept in RNAlater at -80 degrees C until RNA extraction. The multiple sclerosis patients were enrolled in a US clinical protocol that evaluated disease progression with magnetic resonance imaging. Peripheral blood underwent Ficoll-Hypaque density gradient centrifugation to isolate PBMCs, which were then cryopreserved in liquid nitrogen. What the study reported, not specific to this receptor: Across subjects, expanded clones never shared an identical CDR3 amino acid sequence, which suggests that the TCR-beta repertoires in every group were private. The MS cluster showed no association with clinical or MRI features, and the authors stated that larger cohorts are needed. TCR clonal expansion was highest in HAM/TSP patients and lowest in MS patients, with MS patients falling below even healthy controls. In a phylogenetic analysis, the repertoires of 18 out of 34 MS patients fell into a single cluster of related CDR3 sequences, pointing to a possible signature at the repertoire level.

V drops 4 bases and J drops 5 bases, leaving 17 bases in between. CDR3 length: 15 amino acids, cysteine to phenylalanine. The only DNA kept is the CDR3, 45 bases in frame from the first base. The germline V gene encodes CDR1 LGHDT and CDR2 YNNKEL (reference sequence). This clonotype was recorded many times. What antigen it recognizes has not been identified. Base qualities were left out, and no much larger clone turns up one base away. cDNA was synthesized by template-switch 5'RACE using a primer carrying a 10-nucleotide random unique molecular identifier by which each TCR transcript was tagged. Every sequencing run covered 15-18 subjects and yielded more than 170 million TCR-beta sequences. The RNeasy kit was used to extract total RNA. The KAPA Real-time Library Amplification kit was used to amplify TCR-beta VDJ regions with primers for the TCR constant region and the 5'RACE anchor. Sample indexes and Illumina adaptors were added in a first PCR, after which library yield was increased in a second PCR. After Ampure bead purification, the roughly 650 bp TCR product was size-selected on a 2% E-gel SizeSelection system. Before pooling, library quality was checked on a Bioanalyzer, concentration was measured with Qubit, and libraries were quantified with the Kapa Library Quantification kit. An Illumina HiSeq 2500 sequenced the libraries paired-end 2 x 150 bp. To increase sequence diversity, roughly 24-31% phiX was spiked into each library pool. On the authors' methods: Quality-filtered reads were processed with the UMI-based MiGEC pipeline, and over 75% of raw TCR sequences were removed by the MiGEC pipeline during error correction. IMGT germline references were used for alignment of VDJ genes, and clonotypes were defined by a unique CDR3 amino acid sequence together with V-J genes. Clonal expansion, Shannon diversity, and CDR3 relatedness (CalcPairwiseDistances, ClusterSamples) were evaluated with VDJtools, and phylogenetic trees were built with CLCbio workbench. Clones with at least 8 unique UMIs were defined as expanded, with this threshold being based on coefficient-of-variation modelling across technical triplicates. Through fastp at Q25 and MiXCR, TCRdb rebuilt clones from the public reads, retaining in-frame beta chains. Rows are unified per CDR3 protein, each entry keeping the most common DNA and genes. In this record, the V and J calls reflect TCRdb's handling and not the investigators' own analysis. The sample contains about 66,000 distinct CDR3 sequences, less than 4% of them found a single time. The ten biggest clones cover around 1.3% of the sample.

The chain links TRBV3-1 with TRBJ2-5; D gene: possibly TRBD1, on 6 matching bases. The specimen was PBMCs. This receptor was identified in a man aged 25-45 years with multiple sclerosis. The DNA reads as follows: TGTGCCAGCAGCCCCCGACTCAACAGGGTCGAGACCCAGTACTTC. It encodes CASSPRLNRVETQYF.